This T cell receptor (beta chain) stems from a study of cytomegalovirus exposure and HLA in healthy donors. Germline trimming cut 3 bases from V and 3 bases from J; bases unmatched to any gene: 10. The CDR3 length is 17 residues. Germline loops: CDR1 KGHSH, CDR2 LQKENI. TCRdb's table, derived via immunoSEQ multiplex PCR, lists solely in-frame clones and lacks some. Of more than 250,000 clones listed, 90% were seen once; the top ten hold around 3.1%. The sequenced material came from PBMCs. The V call is TRBV18, the J call TRBJ2-3, with TRBD1 identical over 9 bases. The origin of this receptor is a woman aged 25 to 39 in good health and CMV-seronegative. CDR3: CASSPSRTGAPTDTQYF. Written as DNA, the CDR3 is TGTGCCAGCTCACCCAGCCGGACAGGGGCCCCTACAGATACGCAGTATTTT.